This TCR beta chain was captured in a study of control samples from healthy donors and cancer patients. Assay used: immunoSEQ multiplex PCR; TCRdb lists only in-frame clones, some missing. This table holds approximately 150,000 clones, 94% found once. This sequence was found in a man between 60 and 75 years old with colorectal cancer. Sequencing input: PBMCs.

Written as DNA, the CDR3 is TGTGCCAGCAGCCAAGATCCCCGACTAGCGGGGGGCAATGAGCAGTTCTTC. Protein: CASSQDPRLAGGNEQFF. The chain links TRBV14 to TRBJ2-1; 13 nucleotides match TRBD2. This CDR3 is 17 amino acids long. From germline, CDR1 is SGHDN and CDR2 FVKESK. The V and J ends lost 0 bases and 6 bases, in that order; junction bases with no gene match: 5.